Below, 15 T cell receptor beta chains from the same sample are listed, as sequenced in a study of regulatory T cells in long-lasting Graves disease. In building TCR beta libraries, iRepertoire HTBI primers were used together with Arm-PCR of CDR3 regions. One entry per CDR3 protein results from TCRdb running MiXCR on the multiplex PCR reads. There are hundreds of thousands of distinct CDR3 sequences in the sample; 16% occur only once, and 15% to 20% lies in the top ten. The time point was: newly diagnosed GD, antithyroid drugs for less than 3 months. The TCR library used RNA extracted from PBMCs. The same sample was also used in a study of T cells in Graves' hyperthyroidism and ophthalmopathy.

This specimen was peripheral blood mononuclear cells (PBMCs), taken at new diagnosis, from a patient treated with antithyroid drugs. Receptor source: a woman aged 25 to 45 with Graves disease.

The chain is built from TRBV5-5 and TRBJ2-3, with D perhaps matching TRBD1 or TRBD2 (5 bases each). Germline V CDR1 and CDR2: SGHKS, YYEKEE (reference sequence). The V gene lost 0 bases and the J gene lost 4 bases, with 15 bases spanning the gap. CDR3 length: 16 amino acids. CDR3 amino acids: CASSLGPGQGSDTQYF. CDR3 DNA sequence: TGTGCCAGCAGCTTGGGTCCGGGGCAGGGATCAGATACGCAGTATTTT. Full variable domain (rest looked up from reference TRBV5-5 and TRBJ2-3): DAGVTQSPTHLIKTRGQQVTLRCSPISGHKSVSWYQQVLGQGPQFIFQYYEKEERGRGNFPDRFSARQFPNYSSELNVNALLLGDSALYLCASSLGPGQGSDTQYFGPGTRLTVL.

This clonotype was observed a few times. The J gene is TRBJ1-6, the V gene TRBV20-1, with D perhaps matching TRBD1 (5 bases). Between the trimmed V and J ends, which lost 6 bases and 8 bases, there was a span of 14 bases. CDR3 length equals 13 residues. Per germline, CDR1 DFQATT and CDR2 SNEGSKA (reference sequence). CDR3 sequence reads: CSAWGGRDSPLHF. DNA of the CDR3: TGCAGTGCCTGGGGCGGGCGCGATTCACCCCTCCACTTT.

This chain joins TRBV28 and TRBJ2-2; TRBD1 agrees at 8 bases. Trimming took 5 bases from V and 2 from J; bases not matched to a gene: 4. Germline V gives CDR1 MDHEN, CDR2 SYDVKM. The CDR3 contains 15 residues. CDR3 nucleotides: TGTGCCAGCAGTACCAGGGGGCTCAACACCGGGGAGCTGTTTTTT. This sequence encodes CASSTRGLNTGELFF.

As concerns this clonotype: The junction departs from germline at one end; a sequencing error may be responsible. The V gene is TRBV3-1, the J gene TRBJ2-2; a possible D gene is TRBD2 (5 bases). Germline V gene sequence: CDR1 LGHDT, CDR2 YNNKEL (reference sequence). The CDR3 totals 14 residues. The CDR3: CTSSQDERPGELFF. The CDR3 region has the DNA TGTACCAGCAGCCAAGATGAGCGGCCCGGGGAGCTGTTTTTT.

This clonotype was seen many times. V gene TRBV20-1 combines with J gene TRBJ2-7; either TRBD1 or TRBD2 may fit D (5 bases each). Looked up from germline, CDR1 is DFQATT and CDR2 is SNEGSKA (reference sequence). This CDR3 is 14 amino acids long. V lost 6 bases, J lost 2 bases, and 17 bases lay in between. DNA of the CDR3: TGCAGTGCCACAAACCGGGACCCGACCTACGAGCAGTACTTC. Protein: CSATNRDPTYEQYF.

This clonotype was seen more than once but under ten times. The chain couples TRBV7-3 to TRBJ2-2; TRBD1 agrees at 9 bases. Germline CDR1 and CDR2: SGHTA and FQGTGA. CDR3 length: 15 amino acids. The ends lost 5 bases at V and 4 bases at J; junction bases unmatched: 5. The DNA for the CDR3 is TGTGCCAGCAGCCCGCGGACAGGGGCCACCGGGGAGCTGTTTTTT. Translating it yields CASSPRTGATGELFF. Looking up the rest from reference TRBV7-3 and TRBJ2-2 gives the full variable domain: GAGVSQTPSNKVTEKGKYVELRCDPISGHTALYWYRQSLGQGPEFLIYFQGTGAADDSGLPNDRFFAVRPEGSVSTLKIQRTERGDSAVYLCASSPRTGATGELFFGEGSRLTVL.

This clonotype has at least ten counts. The genes are TRBV7-9 and TRBJ1-1; D gene ambiguous. The CDR3 consists of 15 residues. Trimming pared 5 bases from V and 1 base from J, leaving 14 bases between. The V gene's germline CDR1 is SEHNR and CDR2 FQNEAQ (reference sequence). The CDR3 region has the DNA TGTGCCAGCAGCAAGATAAGCCCAGGGAACACTGAAGCTTTCTTT. Its translation is CASSKISPGNTEAFF.

This clonotype occurred a few times. The chain combines TRBV3-1 with TRBJ1-3; no clear D. The CDR3 consists of 12 residues. Looked up from germline, CDR1 is LGHDT and CDR2 is YNNKEL (reference sequence). Trimming removed 4 bases at V and 8 bases at J, with 9 bases between. The CDR3 protein is CASSPTRYTIYF. The CDR3 nucleotides are TGTGCCAGCAGCCCAACGCGCTACACCATATATTTT.

This clonotype was counted a few times. V and J are TRBV7-8 and TRBJ1-4, with D hard to call. V lost 4 bases, J lost 0 bases, and 9 bases lay in between. CDR1 is SGHVS and CDR2 is FQNEAQ in the germline V gene. CDR3 length equals 15 residues. CDR3 nucleotide sequence: TGTGCCAGCAGCTGGTATACCGCAACTAATGAAAAACTGTTTTTT. Protein sequence: CASSWYTATNEKLFF.

Many counts were recorded for this clonotype. J is TRBJ2-7 and V is TRBV10-3; D uncertain. In germline, CDR1 is ENHRY, CDR2 SYGVKD. Trimming shortened V by 3 bases and J by 3 bases, and 15 bases separated the two germline ends. CDR3 size: 15 residues. CDR3 nucleotides: TGTGCCATCAGTGAACTTTCTCTTCGAAACTACGAGCAGTACTTC. Its translation: CAISELSLRNYEQYF.

V and J are TRBV7-2 and TRBJ2-7; D is tentatively TRBD1 or TRBD2 (5 bases each). Germline lookup yields CDR1 SGHTA and CDR2 FQGNSA. The CDR3 sequence is 14 residues long. Trimming removed 8 bases at V and 5 bases at J, with 19 bases between. The CDR3 is CASGPGPDVHEQYF. In DNA form, the CDR3 reads TGTGCCAGCGGACCGGGGCCCGACGTCCACGAGCAGTACTTC.

The rearrangement joins TRBV20-1 to TRBJ2-5; no firm D call. The CDR3 is 13 residues long. Germline CDR1 DFQATT, CDR2 SNEGSKA (reference sequence). V was clipped by 3 bases and J by 1 base, with 9 bases between them. In DNA form, the CDR3 reads TGCAGTGCTAGGGCCGGGCCCCAAGAGACCCAGTACTTC. It is translated as CSARAGPQETQYF.

This clonotype was observed once. This may be a read error, as it is one base from a much larger clone. The gene calls are TRBV3-1 and TRBJ1-1; perhaps TRBD1 as D (6 bases). Deletions cut 4 bases from V and 1 base from J, with 13 bases between. The germline gives CDR1 LGHDT, CDR2 YNNKEL (reference sequence). There are 15 residues in the CDR3. CDR3 residues: CASSRDGQSNTEAFF. CDR3 coding DNA: TGTGCCAGCAGCCGAGATGGACAGTCGAACACTGAAGCTTTCTTT.

This clonotype was seen only once. The rearrangement joins TRBV19 to TRBJ1-5, with 9 bases identical to TRBD1. The CDR3 is made up of 15 amino acids. Trimming at V came to 2 bases and at J to 7 bases, leaving 6 bases not matched to a gene. Germline CDR1 is LNHDA and CDR2 is SQIVND (reference sequence). In DNA, the CDR3 is TGTGCCAGTAGTATAACGGGGACAGGGTGGCAGCCCCAGCATTTT. Amino acid sequence: CASSITGTGWQPQHF.

V and J are TRBV20-1 and TRBJ2-4, with no clear D. Germline V gene sequence: CDR1 DFQATT, CDR2 SNEGSKA (reference sequence). This CDR3 is built from 14 residues. Trimming took off 5 bases at V and 0 bases at J, with 11 bases between the two ends. CDR3 nucleotides: TGCAGTGCTTTTCACCGCGTAGCCAAAAACATTCAGTACTTC. Protein: CSAFHRVAKNIQYF.